The 21 T cell receptor beta chains below were found in one sample sequenced in a study of beta chain features in type 1 diabetes. Points from the study as a whole: Shortening of TCRB CDR3s, moderate but significant, appeared in all four CD4+ subsets of Type 1 diabetes patients.

Investigators reverse transcribed all isolated RNA, so they sequenced expressed TCRB transcripts. Clones were sequenced by immunoSEQ multiplex PCR, and TCRdb holds only the in-frame ones, with some missing. The sample has hundreds of thousands of clones, 9.5% to 13% seen once. Their antigens remain unidentified. The material sequenced was naive CD4+ T cells from blood. These receptors originate from a man under 40 with type 1 diabetes.

This clone came up a few times. This chain links TRBV15 with TRBJ1-2; the D is unclear. Germline CDR1 is LNHNV and CDR2 is YYDKDF (reference sequence). V was pared by 1 base and J by 6 bases, with 9 bases between. This CDR3 is 13 amino acids long. This CDR3 is CATSRGPMDGYTF. In DNA, the CDR3 is TGTGCCACCAGCAGAGGGCCGATGGATGGCTACACCTTC.

This clone was seen only a few times. The chain uses TRBV28 and TRBJ2-7, with TRBD2 matching 10 bases. Trimming cost V 6 bases and J 0 bases; bases outside gene matches: 8. CDR1 is MDHEN and CDR2 is SYDVKM in the germline V gene. This CDR3 has 16 residues. The CDR3 coding sequence is TGTGCCAGCAGACGCGCTAGCGGGGGACTCTCCTACGAGCAGTACTTC. Translated: CASRRASGGLSYEQYF.

The rearrangement links TRBV5-4 to TRBJ1-1; D not certain. Trimming took off 0 bases at V and 6 bases at J, with 9 bases between the two ends. The length of the CDR3 is 13 residues. Germline CDR1 reads SGHNT; CDR2 reads YYREEE (reference sequence). This chain's CDR3 is CASSLAGYPEAFF. CDR3 DNA sequence: TGTGCCAGCAGCTTGGCCGGGTACCCTGAAGCTTTCTTT.

V gene TRBV7-8 combines with J gene TRBJ2-6; D is uncertain. This CDR3 is built from 13 residues. The germline CDR1 and CDR2 sequences are SGHVS and FQNEAQ. The V gene lost 5 bases and the J gene lost 4 bases, with 6 bases spanning the gap. The CDR3 here is CASSPGGANVLTF. CDR3 nucleotides: TGTGCCAGCAGCCCCGGGGGGGCCAACGTCCTGACTTTC.

The gene calls are TRBV28 and TRBJ2-1, with TRBD2 identical over 11 bases. The trim removed 7 bases at V and 5 bases at J, leaving 13 bases unmatched. The CDR3 sequence is 17 residues long. Germline V gives CDR1 MDHEN, CDR2 SYDVKM. The CDR3 DNA is TGTGCCAGCACCCAGCCGTGGGGTAGCGGGGGGGACAATGAGCAGTTCTTC. Its translation is CASTQPWGSGGDNEQFF.

This clone occurred a few times. This rearrangement joins TRBV29-1 to TRBJ1-2; D ambiguous. The length of the CDR3 is 13 residues. V was clipped by 6 bases and J by 7 bases, with 18 bases between them. In germline, CDR1 is SQVTM, CDR2 ANQGSEA. CDR3 nucleotides: TGCAGCGTCCGGACGGAGGGTTGGTCTGGCTACACCTTC. As protein: CSVRTEGWSGYTF.

V gene TRBV4-2 combines with J gene TRBJ1-6; no definite D call. Germline loops: CDR1 LGHNA, CDR2 YNFKEQ. The length of the CDR3 is 17 residues. Trimming left V 0 bases short and J 0 bases short, with 9 bases between. Here the CDR3 DNA reads TGTGCCAGCAGCCAAGACGTCGTCAGCTCCTATAATTCACCCCTCCACTTT. Amino acids: CASSQDVVSSYNSPLHF.

The chain couples TRBV11-1 to TRBJ2-7; D unresolved. Germline CDR1 is SGHAT and CDR2 is FQDESV (reference sequence). CDR3 length: 13 amino acids. V was cut by 3 bases and J by 4 bases, with 10 bases left in between. CDR3: CASSFTDGYEQYF. In DNA, the CDR3 is TGTGCCAGCAGCTTTACCGACGGGTACGAGCAGTACTTC.

This clone was counted only a few times. V gene TRBV5-1 combines with J gene TRBJ1-2; D remains unclear. The CDR3 runs 13 residues. Trimming cost V 0 bases and J 8 bases, with 11 bases left between them. Germline loops: CDR1 SGHRS, CDR2 YFSETQ. As DNA, the CDR3 is TGCGCCAGCAGCTTGGATCCCGGCGGGGGCTACACCTTC. It codes for CASSLDPGGGYTF.

In its sample, this clone was seen a few times. This sequence joins TRBV29-1 and TRBJ2-7, with TRBD1 matching over 12 bases. Germline V gene lookup returns CDR1 SQVTM and CDR2 ANQGSEA. This CDR3 has 13 residues. Trimming removed 4 bases from V and 7 bases from J; junction bases left unmatched: 5. The CDR3 DNA sequence: TGCAGCGTTGGGGGACAGGGGGCTGGGGAGCAGTACTTC. Residues: CSVGGQGAGEQYF.

This clone turned up a few times. The rearrangement uses TRBV30 and TRBJ2-5; weak D call: TRBD2 (5 bases). Trimming pared 2 bases from V and 1 base from J, leaving 8 bases between. The germline CDR1 and CDR2 sequences are GTSNPN and SVGIG (reference sequence). The CDR3 consists of 13 residues. CDR3 loop: CAWSSGIQETQYF. The CDR3 DNA sequence: TGTGCCTGGAGTTCCGGGATCCAAGAGACCCAGTACTTC.

This clone has just a few counts. The chain recombines TRBV5-1 with TRBJ2-1; perhaps TRBD1 as D (6 bases). The length of the CDR3 is 15 residues. Germline CDR1 is SGHRS and CDR2 is YFSETQ. V was trimmed by 3 bases and J by 7 bases, leaving 17 bases between them. The CDR3 DNA reads as TGCGCCAGCAGCTCCTTGGGGGCCGAGGGTAATGAGCAGTTCTTC. Amino acids: CASSSLGAEGNEQFF.

The chain employs TRBV11-2 and TRBJ1-1, with D possibly matching TRBD1 (5 bases). V lost 7 bases to trimming and J lost 4 bases, with 13 bases between them. The CDR3 is made up of 13 amino acids. Germline-derived CDR1 and CDR2 are SGHAT and FQNNGV. CDR3 in DNA: TGTGCCAGCACCCCGGCAGGGCCCACTGAAGCTTTCTTT. Protein: CASTPAGPTEAFF.

The gene calls are TRBV6-5 and TRBJ1-6, with 8 bases matching TRBD1. Per germline, CDR1 MNHEY and CDR2 SVGAGI. There are 16 residues in the CDR3. The trim removed 2 bases at V and 7 bases at J, leaving 7 bases unmatched. The CDR3 DNA is TGTGCCAGCAGTTACGCACCGGACAGGGAGAATTCACCCCTCCACTTT. Translation: CASSYAPDRENSPLHF.

The chain is built from TRBV11-2 and TRBJ2-1; D is possibly TRBD1 (5 bases). Per the germline V gene, CDR1 is SGHAT and CDR2 is FQNNGV. V lost 5 bases, J lost 10 bases, and 12 bases lay in between. The CDR3 spans 12 residues. The CDR3 here is CASSKEYREQFF. For the CDR3, the DNA is TGTGCCAGCAGCAAAGAATACAGGGAGCAGTTCTTC.

The sample holds a few counts of this clone. CDR3 coding DNA: TGTGCCAGCAGCTTAACGTACACAGGGGACGGCTACACCTTC. Amino acids: CASSLTYTGDGYTF. The chain joins TRBV7-3 to TRBJ1-2, with 7 bases identical to TRBD1. The junction had 6 bases not matched to a gene; V was cut back by 0 bases and J by 8 bases. The germline CDR1 and CDR2 sequences are SGHTA and FQGTGA. The length of the CDR3 is 14 residues.

The CDR3 here is CASSSLFDSYPEQYF. The DNA for the CDR3 is TGTGCCAGCAGTTCACTCTTCGACAGTTACCCCGAGCAGTACTTC. The rearrangement uses TRBV28 and TRBJ2-7; TRBD1 might be the D (5 bases). The CDR3 covers 15 residues. CDR1 is MDHEN and CDR2 is SYDVKM in the germline V gene. With 4 bases removed from V and 6 bases from J, the gap between germline ends came to 19 bases.

V usage is TRBV5-1 and J usage is TRBJ1-1, with D possibly TRBD1 on 6 matching bases. Germline lookup yields CDR1 SGHRS and CDR2 YFSETQ. There are 13 residues in the CDR3. Trimming removed 2 bases from V and 4 bases from J, with 9 bases in between. This chain's CDR3 is CASSFVQGTEAFF. The CDR3 bases are TGCGCCAGCAGCTTTGTACAGGGCACTGAAGCTTTCTTT.

The CDR3 loop is CASSEKRGGLNEQFF. The CDR3 DNA sequence: TGTGCCAGCAGTGAGAAGCGGGGGGGCCTCAATGAGCAGTTCTTC. This chain joins TRBV2 and TRBJ2-1; 10 bases agree with TRBD2. The CDR3 contains 15 residues. V shed 3 bases and J 6 bases; nucleotides not matched to a gene: 5. From germline, CDR1 is SNHLY and CDR2 FYNNEI. Using reference TRBV2 and TRBJ2-1 for the parts outside the CDR3, the full variable domain is EPEVTQTPSHQVTQMGQEVILRCVPISNHLYFYWYRQILGQKVEFLVSFYNNEISEKSEIFDDQFSVERPDGSNFTLKIRSTKLEDSAMYFCASSEKRGGLNEQFFGPGTRLTVL.

In regard to this clone: The same CDR3 is also encoded by other DNA sequences in this sample. The V call is TRBV7-2, the J call TRBJ2-5, with a weak D call TRBD2 (6 bases). Germline V gives CDR1 SGHTA, CDR2 FQGNSA. V was cut by 5 bases and J by 1 base, with 8 bases left in between. This CDR3 is built from 13 residues. CDR3 residues: CASSPGGQETQYF. CDR3 sequence (DNA): TGTGCCAGCAGCCCCGGGGGCCAAGAGACCCAGTACTTC.

This clone occurred a few times. The chain recombines TRBV29-1 with TRBJ1-1, with D perhaps TRBD1 (6 bases). CDR3 length equals 11 residues. The ends were cut back, 7 bases at V and 5 bases at J, with 11 bases in the middle. Germline values: CDR1 SQVTM, CDR2 ANQGSEA. As DNA, the CDR3 is TGCAGCGGGACCCAGGGGACTGAAGCTTTCTTT. Translation gives CSGTQGTEAFF.